This T cell receptor (beta chain) was obtained from a study of T-cell reconstitution after alpha-beta-depleted transplantation in children (dated by TCRdb to 2016 to 2017). About the study as a whole: The study quantitatively tracked T-cell immune reconstitution after TCRalphabeta/CD19-depleted allogeneic hematopoietic cell transplantation in children using TCR repertoire profiling.

Study-level results and caveats: The high TCRbeta diversity at day 60 in some patients was ascribed to recipient T cells and intrathymic progenitors that had survived conditioning. Apparently early alphabetaT-cell count recovery about two months after transplant reportedly relied on only several hundred rapidly expanded clones derived from non-depleted graft cells. Hyperexpanded clone frequencies declined over subsequent months; after one year, T-cell counts and TCRbeta diversity were mostly attributed to newly produced T cells.

Libraries were constructed by PCR. The instrument was an Illumina HiSeq 2500. TCR libraries were prepared with molecular barcoding, using unique molecular identifiers to normalize TCRbeta repertoire quantification. TCRdb passed the public sequencing reads through fastp at Q25 and MiXCR, retaining productive beta sequences. One record per CDR3 amino acid sequence lists the most common genes and DNA. The sample table lists a few hundred thousand distinct CDR3 sequences, roughly a quarter of them with a count of one. Approximately 33% of the sample belongs to the ten largest clones. This specimen's treatment or condition label, per the study, means: allogeneic hematopoietic cell transplantation with graft depleted of TCRalphabeta T cells and CD19 B cells. The children who served as transplant recipients had been given grafts of TCRalphabeta/CD19-depleted allogeneic hematopoietic cells. The CDR3 sequence holds 15 residues, the cysteine and phenylalanine included. The retained sequence is limited to the CDR3, 45 bases, with the frame set at the first base. Trimming takes 5 bases off V and 4 bases off J; junction bases not matched to a gene: 9. CDR1 SGHTA and CDR2 FQGNSA were looked up in the germline V gene.

This clonotype was picked up one time. The antigen it binds to is not known. No base quality values were provided; no much bigger clone lies one nucleotide off. This sequence uses TRBV7-2 and TRBJ1-1; the central 8 bases match TRBD1. The source of this sequence is a boy under two years old with Wiskott-Aldrich syndrome, due to receive a stem cell transplant. Sequencing was performed on PBMCs, taken before TCRalphabeta/CD19-depleted stem cell transplant. The CDR3 reads CASSRGTGWSTEAFF. At the DNA level, the sequence is TGTGCCAGCAGCAGAGGGACAGGATGGTCCACTGAAGCTTTCTTT.